This T cell receptor (beta chain) emerged from a study of blood T cell repertoires in COVID-19. The overall study: Acute-phase and convalescent COVID-19 samples originated in the United States, Italy and Spain.

This CDR3 comprises 16 residues. Looked up from germline, CDR1 is LGHDT and CDR2 is YNNKEL (reference sequence). V was cut by 4 bases and J by 4 bases, with 19 bases left in between. Only in-frame clones appear in the TCRdb table, and some are missing; sequencing was by immunoSEQ multiplex PCR. The sample has approximately 230,000 clones, 80% to 90% seen once. The origin of this receptor is a man younger than 40 who had recovered from COVID-19. The chain uses TRBV3-1 (or the pseudogene TRBV3-2) and TRBJ1-2; D call uncertain. Sequenced sample: peripheral blood. Written as DNA, the CDR3 is TGTGCCAGCAGCCGTACCTCCCTCGTAGGGAGCTATGGCTACACCTTC. Translation gives CASSRTSLVGSYGYTF.